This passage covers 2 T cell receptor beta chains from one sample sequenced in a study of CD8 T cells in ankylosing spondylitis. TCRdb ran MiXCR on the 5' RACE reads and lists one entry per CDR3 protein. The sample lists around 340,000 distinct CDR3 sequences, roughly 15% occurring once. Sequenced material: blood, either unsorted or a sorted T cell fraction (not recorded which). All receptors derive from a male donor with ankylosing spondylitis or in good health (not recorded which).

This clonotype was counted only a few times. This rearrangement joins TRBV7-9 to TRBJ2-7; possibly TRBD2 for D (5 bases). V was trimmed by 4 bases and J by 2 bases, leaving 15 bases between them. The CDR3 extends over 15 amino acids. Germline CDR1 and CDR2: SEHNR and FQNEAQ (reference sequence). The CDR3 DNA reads TGTGCCAGCAGCTATGCTCCCGGGAAAGCCTACGAGCAGTACTTC. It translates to CASSYAPGKAYEQYF.

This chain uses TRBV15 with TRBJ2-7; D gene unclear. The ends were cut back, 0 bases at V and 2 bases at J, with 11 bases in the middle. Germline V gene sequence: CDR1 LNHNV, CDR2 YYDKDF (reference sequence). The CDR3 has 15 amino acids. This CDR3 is CATSRDYQVTYEQYF. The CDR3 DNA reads TGTGCCACCAGCAGAGATTACCAGGTAACCTACGAGCAGTACTTC.